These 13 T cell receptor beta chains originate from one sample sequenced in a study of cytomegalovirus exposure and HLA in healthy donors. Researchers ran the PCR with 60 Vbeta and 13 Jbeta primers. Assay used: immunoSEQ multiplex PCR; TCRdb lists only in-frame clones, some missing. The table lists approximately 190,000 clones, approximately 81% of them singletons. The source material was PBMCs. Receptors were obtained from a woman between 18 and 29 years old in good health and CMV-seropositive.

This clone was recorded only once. CDR3: CASSDWSGRGYQPQHF. The CDR3 DNA sequence: TGTGCCAGCAGTGATTGGTCTGGTAGGGGTTACCAGCCCCAGCATTTT. The gene calls are TRBV2 and TRBJ1-5, with D possibly matching TRBD1 (5 bases). The CDR3 length is 16 residues. The V and J ends lost 3 bases and 7 bases respectively, with 19 bases between them. Germline V gene sequence: CDR1 SNHLY, CDR2 FYNNEI.

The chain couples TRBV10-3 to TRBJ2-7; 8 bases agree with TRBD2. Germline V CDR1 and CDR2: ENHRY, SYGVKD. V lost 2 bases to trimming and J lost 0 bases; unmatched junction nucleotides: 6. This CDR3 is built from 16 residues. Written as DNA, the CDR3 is TGTGCCATCAGTGAGAGAGGCGGGGGGAGCTCCTACGAGCAGTACTTC. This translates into CAISERGGGSSYEQYF.

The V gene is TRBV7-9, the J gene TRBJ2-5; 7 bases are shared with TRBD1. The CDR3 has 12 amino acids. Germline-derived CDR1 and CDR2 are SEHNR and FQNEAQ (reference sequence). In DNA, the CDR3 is TGTGCGACCAGGGACAGCGGAGAGACCCAGTACTTC. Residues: CATRDSGETQYF.

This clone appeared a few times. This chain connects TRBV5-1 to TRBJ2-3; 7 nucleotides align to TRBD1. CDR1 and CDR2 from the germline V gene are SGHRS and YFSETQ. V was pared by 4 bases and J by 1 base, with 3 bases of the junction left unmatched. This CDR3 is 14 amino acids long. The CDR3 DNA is TGCGCCAGCAGCAGAGACAGGGGCACAGATACGCAGTATTTT. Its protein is CASSRDRGTDTQYF.

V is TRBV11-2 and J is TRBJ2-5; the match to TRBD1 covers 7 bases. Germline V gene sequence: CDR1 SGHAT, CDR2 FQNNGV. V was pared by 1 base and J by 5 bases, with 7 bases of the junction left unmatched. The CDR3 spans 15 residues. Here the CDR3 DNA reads TGTGCCAGCAGCTTAGGGACAGGCCCGGAGGAGACCCAGTACTTC. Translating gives CASSLGTGPEETQYF.

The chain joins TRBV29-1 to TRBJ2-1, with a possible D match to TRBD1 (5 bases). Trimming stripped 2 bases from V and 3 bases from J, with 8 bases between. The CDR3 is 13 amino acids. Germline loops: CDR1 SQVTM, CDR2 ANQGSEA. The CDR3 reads CSVEYTGYNEQFF. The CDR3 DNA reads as TGCAGCGTTGAATATACAGGCTACAATGAGCAGTTCTTC.

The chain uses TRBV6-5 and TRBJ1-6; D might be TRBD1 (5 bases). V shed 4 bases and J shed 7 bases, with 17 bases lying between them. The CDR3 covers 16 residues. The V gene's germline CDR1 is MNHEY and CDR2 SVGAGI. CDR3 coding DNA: TGTGCCAGCAGTTTGAGGTGGCAGGGTGGCAATTCACCCCTCCACTTT. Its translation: CASSLRWQGGNSPLHF.

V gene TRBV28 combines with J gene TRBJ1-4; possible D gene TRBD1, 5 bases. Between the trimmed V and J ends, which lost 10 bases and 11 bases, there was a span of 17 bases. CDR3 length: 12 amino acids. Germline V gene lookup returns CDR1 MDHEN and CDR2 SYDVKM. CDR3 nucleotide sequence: TGTGCCACCGGACCAGAGGGGAGGAAACTGTTTTTT. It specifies CATGPEGRKLFF.

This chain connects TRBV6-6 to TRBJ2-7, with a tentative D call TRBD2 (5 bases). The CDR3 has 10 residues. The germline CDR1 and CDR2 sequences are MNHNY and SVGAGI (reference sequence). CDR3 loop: CLWTWYEQYF. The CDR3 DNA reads TGTCTTTGGACTTGGTACGAGCAGTACTTC.

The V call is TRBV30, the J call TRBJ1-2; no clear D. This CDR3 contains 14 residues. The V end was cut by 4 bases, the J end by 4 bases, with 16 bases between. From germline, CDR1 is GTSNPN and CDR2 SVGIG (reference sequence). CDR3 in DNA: TGTGCCTGGAATGGAAAGAGGGTAGGCTATGGCTACACCTTC. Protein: CAWNGKRVGYGYTF.

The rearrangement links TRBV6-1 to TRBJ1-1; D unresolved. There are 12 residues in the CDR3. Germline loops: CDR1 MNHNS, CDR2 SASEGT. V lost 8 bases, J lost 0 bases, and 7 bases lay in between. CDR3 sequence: CASGRVNTEAFF. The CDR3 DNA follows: TGTGCCAGCGGTCGGGTGAACACTGAAGCTTTCTTT.

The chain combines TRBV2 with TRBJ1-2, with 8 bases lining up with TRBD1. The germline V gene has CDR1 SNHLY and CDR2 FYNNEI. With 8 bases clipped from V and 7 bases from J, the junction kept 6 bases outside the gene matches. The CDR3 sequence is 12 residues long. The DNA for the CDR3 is TGTGCCAGCGAGGACAGGGTTAGTGGCTACACCTTC. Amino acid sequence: CASEDRVSGYTF.

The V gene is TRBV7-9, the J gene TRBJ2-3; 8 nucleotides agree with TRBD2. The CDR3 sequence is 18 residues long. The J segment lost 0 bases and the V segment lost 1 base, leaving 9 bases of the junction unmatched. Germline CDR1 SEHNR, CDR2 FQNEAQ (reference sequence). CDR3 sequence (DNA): TGTGCCAGCAGCTTAGGGCTTAGCGGGGTATCTAGCACAGATACGCAGTATTTT. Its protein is CASSLGLSGVSSTDTQYF.